This T cell receptor beta chain originates from a study of cytomegalovirus exposure and HLA in healthy donors. The study, taken as a whole, reports: TCR beta V segments were, for the most part, productive about 87% or about 30% of the time in an earlier analysis. Because they were indistinguishable, some V segments, including TRBV6-2 and TRBV6-3, were excluded. Analysis performed later showed TCR beta chains linked to HLA being more clonally expanded than equally common others. Later analysis showed most CMV-associated TCR beta chains appearing HLA-restricted.

CDR1 and CDR2 (germline): SGHAT, FQDESV (reference sequence). The CDR3 length is 13 residues. V lost 2 bases and J 4 bases, leaving 7 bases between the germline ends. This clone was recorded only once. Its antigen is not identified. With 60 Vbeta and 13 Jbeta primers, the PCR was carried out. Sequenced by immunoSEQ multiplex PCR; TCRdb stores in-frame clones only, minus some. The repertoire holds approximately 190,000 clones, with more than 70% as singletons. Sequences were obtained from PBMCs. This receptor was obtained from a man aged 40-55 years in good health and CMV-seropositive. The chain recombines TRBV11-1 with TRBJ2-3; D not certain. The DNA of the CDR3 is TGTGCCAGCAGCTTACGCGCCGCAGATACGCAGTATTTT. Its translation: CASSLRAADTQYF.